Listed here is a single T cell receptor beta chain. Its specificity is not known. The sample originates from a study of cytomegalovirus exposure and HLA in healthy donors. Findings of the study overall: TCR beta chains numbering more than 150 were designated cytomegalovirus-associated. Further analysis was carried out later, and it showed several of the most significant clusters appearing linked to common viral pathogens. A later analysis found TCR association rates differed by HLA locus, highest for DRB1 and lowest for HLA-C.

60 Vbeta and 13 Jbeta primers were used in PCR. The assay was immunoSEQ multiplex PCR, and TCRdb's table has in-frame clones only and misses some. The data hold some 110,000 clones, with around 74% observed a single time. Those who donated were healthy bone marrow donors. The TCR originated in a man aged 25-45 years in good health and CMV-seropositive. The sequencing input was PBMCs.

CDR3 sequence (DNA): TGTGCCAGCAGCTTAGAAGCGGGGGCGGATGTCAATGAGCAGTTCTTC. This gives the protein CASSLEAGADVNEQFF. This sequence joins TRBV11-2 and TRBJ2-1; 8 nucleotides agree with TRBD2. Germline loops: CDR1 SGHAT, CDR2 FQNNGV. V shed 0 bases and J 6 bases; nucleotides not matched to a gene: 7. There are 16 residues in the CDR3.